These T cell receptor beta chains were read from a single sample in a study of radiation and T cells in renal cell carcinoma. The data were produced by immunoSEQ multiplex PCR, yet TCRdb's version contains in-frame clones alone and is incomplete. Counted here are some 120,000 clones, roughly four fifths occurring once; the ten biggest clones make up about 2.9%. The sample consisted of blood, taken from a patient whose treatment included radiotherapy and nephrectomy. These receptors were obtained from a woman aged 60-70 years with renal cell carcinoma. The CDR3 runs from the conserved cysteine through the conserved F or W. The order of the fields is J gene, D gene, V gene, clone size, CDR3 protein, CDR3 DNA. The D gene is left open where the match is weak. Clone size is not always given. Where it is, it says once, few, many or a class for expanded clones.

TRBJ2-5 TRBD1 TRBV7-6 - CASSSGQGWQTQYF TGTGCCAGCAGCTCGGGACAGGGGTGGCAGACCCAGTACTTC
TRBJ2-7 TRBD1 TRBV5-1 few CASSYRQGTYEQYF TGCGCCAGCAGCTATAGACAGGGTACGTACGAGCAGTACTTC
TRBJ2-5 TRBD2 TRBV9 - CASSVSNRPTSGETQYF TGTGCCAGCAGCGTATCGAACAGGCCTACTAGCGGGGAGACCCAGTACTTC
TRBJ2-2 TRBD1 TRBV5-1 - CASSLDRASTGELFF TGCGCCAGCAGCCTGGACAGGGCAAGTACCGGGGAGCTGTTTTTT
TRBJ1-5 TRBD1 TRBV9 few CASSATGGSNQPQHF TGTGCCAGCAGCGCCACAGGGGGTAGCAATCAGCCCCAGCATTTT
TRBJ1-2 - TRBV7-9 - CASSLGIGDGHGGYTF TGTGCCAGCAGCTTAGGAATCGGAGATGGGCATGGTGGCTACACCTTC
TRBJ1-2 - TRBV6-5 - CASTPRGRNGYTF TGTGCCAGCACCCCCCGGGGACGCAATGGCTACACCTTC
TRBJ1-2 TRBD1 TRBV28 once CASSSPSWDRGGGYTF TGTGCCAGCAGTTCCCCCTCTTGGGACAGGGGAGGTGGCTACACCTTC
TRBJ1-1 - TRBV6-6 - CASRLNTEAFF TGTGCCAGCAGGCTGAACACTGAAGCTTTCTTT
TRBJ1-1 - TRBV6-6 few CASSYSWGSGGTEAFF TGTGCCAGCAGTTACTCGTGGGGGTCGGGAGGCACTGAAGCTTTCTTT
TRBJ1-4 - TRBV5-1 - CASSLGGAQEKLFF TGCGCCAGCAGCTTAGGGGGGGCACAAGAAAAACTGTTTTTT
TRBJ2-1 - TRBV9 - CASSLAGQPYNEQFF TGTGCCAGCAGCCTAGCCGGACAGCCTTACAATGAGCAGTTCTTC
TRBJ2-7 - TRBV5-5 many CASSLVLSEQYF TGTGCCAGCAGCTTGGTTTTGAGTGAGCAGTACTTC
TRBJ1-1 - TRBV29-1 - CSVELLEFTEAFF TGCAGCGTTGAATTGTTGGAGTTCACTGAAGCTTTCTTT
TRBJ2-3 TRBD1 TRBV5-6 - CASSEPGQGFTDTQYF TGTGCCAGCAGCGAACCGGGACAGGGCTTCACAGATACGCAGTATTTT
TRBJ1-5 - TRBV27 few CASSPKDRGLEPQHF TGTGCCAGCAGTCCGAAGGACCGGGGATTGGAGCCCCAGCATTTT
TRBJ1-5 - TRBV10-3 - CAISDAGPVSNQPQHF TGTGCCATCAGTGACGCAGGACCGGTGAGCAATCAGCCCCAGCATTTT
TRBJ1-2 - TRBV29-1 - CSVVRRTEGYTF TGCAGCGTCGTCCGACGGACCGAGGGCTACACCTTC
TRBJ2-3 TRBD1 TRBV5-1 - CASSWRTGQSTDTQYF TGCGCCAGCAGCTGGAGGACAGGGCAAAGCACAGATACGCAGTATTTT
TRBJ1-6 TRBD1 TRBV4-1 - CASSQKGQGPGGSPLHF TGCGCCAGCAGCCAAAAGGGACAGGGCCCCGGAGGGTCACCCCTCCACTTT
TRBJ1-1 - TRBV19 once CASSRTGMNTEAFF TGTGCCAGTAGTCGGACGGGAATGAACACTGAAGCTTTCTTT
TRBJ1-1 - TRBV29-1 - CSVHRDHQNTEAFF TGCAGCGTGCACCGGGACCACCAGAACACTGAAGCTTTCTTT
TRBJ2-1 - TRBV28 - CASSSVYRASYNEQFF TGTGCCAGCAGTTCAGTCTACCGGGCCTCCTACAATGAGCAGTTCTTC
TRBJ2-7 - TRBV6-5 - CASSSRQGRPPEQYF TGTGCCAGCAGTTCCCGGCAGGGGCGACCGCCCGAGCAGTACTTC
TRBJ1-1 - TRBV2 - CASSLKLEAFF TGTGCCAGCAGTTTAAAGCTTGAAGCTTTCTTT
TRBJ1-4 TRBD1 TRBV28 - CASSSRTGVNEKLFF TGTGCCAGCAGTTCCCGGACAGGGGTAAATGAAAAACTGTTTTTT
TRBJ2-7 TRBD1 TRBV5-1 once CASSRRDSVVEQYF TGCGCCAGCAGCCGCCGGGACAGCGTTGTCGAGCAGTACTTC
TRBJ2-2 - TRBV4-2 - CASSQGENTGELFF TGTGCCAGCAGCCAGGGGGAGAACACCGGGGAGCTGTTTTTT
TRBJ1-1 TRBD1 TRBV18 - CASSPGQGGEAFF TGTGCCAGCTCACCGGGACAGGGGGGCGAAGCTTTCTTT
TRBJ1-6 - TRBV18 - CASRGRGPNYNSPLHF TGTGCCAGCCGGGGTCGAGGGCCCAACTATAATTCACCCCTCCACTTT
TRBJ2-3 - TRBV28 - CASSFISGYTDTQYF TGTGCCAGCAGTTTTATTAGCGGCTACACAGATACGCAGTATTTT
TRBJ2-3 - TRBV7-3 - CASSFLAGGADTQYF TGTGCCAGCAGCTTTCTAGCAGGTGGGGCAGATACGCAGTATTTT
TRBJ2-4 - TRBV4-1 - CASSQERGSLAKNIQYF TGCGCCAGCAGCCAAGAGCGGGGCAGTCTGGCCAAAAACATTCAGTACTTC
TRBJ1-1 - TRBV29-1 - CSATNGGNTEAFF TGCAGCGCCACGAATGGGGGGAACACTGAAGCTTTCTTT
TRBJ2-3 TRBD1 TRBV5-1 - CASSMGQGGADTQYF TGCGCCAGCAGCATGGGACAGGGGGGCGCAGATACGCAGTATTTT
TRBJ2-1 TRBD1 TRBV7-6 few CASSLRDRAYNEQFF TGTGCCAGCAGCTTACGAGACAGGGCCTACAATGAGCAGTTCTTC
TRBJ2-3 TRBD2 TRBV6-5 - CASRSLAGVSTQYF TGTGCCAGCAGGTCCCTCGCGGGGGTTTCTACGCAGTATTTT
TRBJ1-1 - TRBV5-1 - CASSLLWEGTEAFF TGCGCCAGCAGCTTGTTGTGGGAAGGCACTGAAGCTTTCTTT
TRBJ1-5 - TRBV5-5 - CASSWGGDRGNQPQHF TGTGCCAGCAGCTGGGGTGGGGACCGGGGGAATCAGCCCCAGCATTTT
TRBJ1-5 - TRBV18 - CASSLGTGNQPQHF TGTGCCAGCTCACTCGGGACTGGGAATCAGCCCCAGCATTTT
TRBJ1-4 - TRBV10-3 - CAISPTGFEKLFF TGTGCCATCAGCCCGACAGGTTTCGAAAAACTGTTTTTT
TRBJ2-2 - TRBV5-4 - CASSLGQIFTGELFF TGTGCCAGCAGCTTGGGACAGATTTTCACCGGGGAGCTGTTTTTT
TRBJ2-6 - TRBV11-1 - CASSLAPTSGANVLTF TGTGCCAGCAGCTTAGCTCCCACCTCTGGGGCCAACGTCCTGACTTTC
TRBJ1-6 TRBD1 TRBV6-5 - CASSSGQGNNSPLHF TGTGCCAGCAGCTCGGGACAGGGGAATAATTCACCCCTCCACTTT
TRBJ2-1 - TRBV2 - CASSETRTAPQSNGQFF TGTGCCAGCAGCGAGACCCGGACAGCTCCACAGAGTAATGGGCAGTTCTTC
TRBJ2-3 - TRBV5-1 - CASSLGGLEDTQYF TGCGCCAGCAGCTTGGGGGGGCTAGAAGATACGCAGTATTTT
TRBJ1-3 - TRBV4-3 - CASSQDIGSGTGGNTIYF TGCGCCAGCAGCCAAGATATCGGGAGTGGTACGGGAGGAAACACCATATATTTT
TRBJ1-5 - TRBV6-1 - CASSEAQADKYQPQHF TGTGCCAGCAGTGAAGCCCAGGCGGACAAGTATCAGCCCCAGCATTTT
TRBJ1-1 - TRBV5-1 - CASRGDTEAFF TGCGCCAGCAGGGGAGACACTGAAGCTTTCTTT
TRBJ2-3 - TRBV30 - CAWSVASGGTQYF TGTGCCTGGAGTGTCGCTAGTGGGGGTACGCAGTATTTT
TRBJ2-2 TRBD1 TRBV6-5 - CASSYGTGYTGELFF TGTGCCAGCAGTTACGGGACAGGGTACACCGGGGAGCTGTTTTTT
TRBJ2-2 TRBD1 TRBV2 many CASSVKSGTGNGELFF TGTGCCAGCAGTGTAAAGTCCGGGACAGGGAACGGGGAGCTGTTTTTT
TRBJ1-2 - TRBV6-5 many CASSPGPNYGYTF TGTGCCAGCAGTCCCGGACCAAACTATGGCTACACCTTC